The rows below give T cell receptor beta chains drawn from one sample of a study of T cell repertoires in cytomegalovirus infection. One entry per CDR3 protein, called by TCRdb with MiXCR from the reads. The table records approximately 490,000 distinct CDR3 sequences, roughly 12% of them present only once. Sequenced: PBMCs. Receptors were obtained from a human donor in good health (CMV status not recorded). Some clones in this sample may be carry-over from other donors' samples. Both conserved end residues are part of each CDR3. Fields, in order: clone size, J gene, D gene, V gene, CDR3 protein, CDR3 DNA. D genes are given only for firm matches. Clone size is not always given. Where it is, it says once, few, many or a class for expanded clones.

>many|TRBJ2-3|TRBD2|TRBV7-9
CASSSTPSGGLTDTQYF
TGTGCCAGCAGCTCGACTCCTAGCGGGGGTCTCACAGATACGCAGTATTTT
>many|TRBJ2-1|.|TRBV24-1
CATSDADSSSYNEQFF
TGTGCCACCAGTGATGCGGACAGTAGTTCCTACAATGAGCAGTTCTTC
>.|TRBJ1-1|.|TRBV20-1
CSAKTGRRTFF
TGCAGTGCGAAGACGGGCAGGCGAACTTTCTTT
>many|TRBJ2-1|.|TRBV6-1
CASIFGSAAYNEQFF
TGTGCCAGCATTTTCGGTTCCGCCGCATACAATGAGCAGTTCTTC
>.|TRBJ2-5|.|TRBV5-1
CASSSSGDQETQYF
TGCGCCAGCAGCTCTTCAGGGGACCAAGAGACCCAGTACTTC
>.|TRBJ1-3|.|TRBV5-1
CASSRMGAVGNTIYF
TGCGCCAGCAGTCGAATGGGGGCTGTTGGAAACACCATATATTTT
>many|TRBJ2-5|.|TRBV7-9
CASSPGAGEGETQYF
TGTGCCAGCAGCCCAGGGGCGGGAGAAGGGGAGACCCAGTACTTC
>few|TRBJ1-6|.|TRBV10-1
CASSPGQPSPLHF
TGCGCCAGCAGTCCCGGACAGCCTTCACCCCTCCACTTT
>many|TRBJ1-2|.|TRBV5-5
CASSPQGQAYYGYTF
TGTGCCAGCAGCCCTCAGGGCCAGGCCTACTATGGCTACACCTTC
>once|TRBJ2-3|TRBD2|TRBV29-1
CSVEGGYGTSGRIGADTQYF
TGCAGCGTCGAGGGGGGGTATGGGACTAGCGGGAGAATCGGCGCAGATACGCAGTATTTT
>many|TRBJ2-7|.|TRBV23-1
CASSQGTGYEQYF
TGCGCCAGCAGTCAGGGCACAGGTTACGAGCAGTACTTC
>many|TRBJ2-1|.|TRBV19
CASSISGGFSNEQFF
TGTGCCAGTAGTATATCGGGGGGCTTTTCGAATGAGCAGTTCTTC
>many|TRBJ1-5|TRBD1|TRBV7-8
CASSPSGGVYQPQHF
TGTGCCAGCAGCCCCTCAGGGGGGGTCTATCAGCCCCAGCATTTT
>many|TRBJ2-2|TRBD2|TRBV28
CASSPSGRAGTGELFF
TGTGCCAGCAGCCCCAGCGGGAGGGCCGGCACCGGGGAGCTGTTTTTT
>.|TRBJ1-4|.|TRBV7-9
CASSKGAVTNEKLFF
TGTGCCAGCAGTAAAGGGGCAGTAACTAATGAAAAACTGTTTTTT
>few|TRBJ2-7|TRBD2|TRBV20-1
CSAGGGEQYF
TGCAGTGCTGGGGGGGGGGAGCAGTACTTC
>.|TRBJ2-7|.|TRBV15
CATSVETVSSYEQYF
TGTGCCACCAGCGTCGAGACAGTTTCCTCCTACGAGCAGTACTTC
>many|TRBJ2-1|.|TRBV7-8
CASLSGSFNEQFF
TGTGCCAGCCTCTCGGGATCGTTCAATGAGCAGTTCTTC
>.|TRBJ2-3|TRBD2|TRBV28
CASSFGRECADTQYF
TGTGCCAGCAGTTTTGGGCGGGAGTGCGCAGATACGCAGTATTTT
>.|TRBJ2-7|.|TRBV11-2
CASSLLFGRQGRESEQYF
TGTGCCAGCAGCTTACTTTTTGGACGACAGGGGAGGGAGAGCGAGCAGTACTTC
>.|TRBJ1-2|.|TRBV20-1
CSATRGRGNGYTF
TGCAGTGCTACTAGAGGGCGCGGGAATGGCTACACCTTC
>many|TRBJ1-3|.|TRBV7-6
CASSLSVAGNGNTIYF
TGTGCCAGCAGCTTATCTGTCGCAGGGAATGGAAACACCATATATTTT
>.|TRBJ2-5|.|TRBV12-3/TRBV12-4
CASSPPGWKRGQETQYF
TGTGCCAGCAGTCCCCCAGGGTGGAAAAGGGGTCAAGAGACCCAGTACTTC
>few|TRBJ1-2|TRBD1|TRBV12-3/TRBV12-4
CASRQGAGDYGYTF
TGTGCCAGCAGACAGGGGGCTGGTGACTATGGCTACACCTTC
>few|TRBJ1-1|TRBD1|TRBV10-2
CASKTGGEAFF
TGCGCCAGTAAGACAGGGGGCGAAGCTTTCTTT
>many|TRBJ2-2|TRBD2|TRBV20-1
CSARDGSRLAGAGELFF
TGCAGTGCTAGAGATGGCAGTCGACTAGCGGGAGCCGGGGAGCTGTTTTTT
>few|TRBJ2-1|.|TRBV19
CASRTGNYNEQFF
TGTGCCAGTAGAACAGGGAACTACAATGAGCAGTTCTTC
>many|TRBJ1-1|.|TRBV6-2/TRBV6-3
CASSYTGYRTEAFF
TGTGCCAGCAGTTACACAGGGTACCGCACTGAAGCTTTCTTT
>few|TRBJ2-1|.|TRBV12-3/TRBV12-4
CASSFPGPTLSGEQFF
TGTGCCAGCAGTTTCCCGGGACCCACCCTCAGCGGTGAGCAGTTCTTC